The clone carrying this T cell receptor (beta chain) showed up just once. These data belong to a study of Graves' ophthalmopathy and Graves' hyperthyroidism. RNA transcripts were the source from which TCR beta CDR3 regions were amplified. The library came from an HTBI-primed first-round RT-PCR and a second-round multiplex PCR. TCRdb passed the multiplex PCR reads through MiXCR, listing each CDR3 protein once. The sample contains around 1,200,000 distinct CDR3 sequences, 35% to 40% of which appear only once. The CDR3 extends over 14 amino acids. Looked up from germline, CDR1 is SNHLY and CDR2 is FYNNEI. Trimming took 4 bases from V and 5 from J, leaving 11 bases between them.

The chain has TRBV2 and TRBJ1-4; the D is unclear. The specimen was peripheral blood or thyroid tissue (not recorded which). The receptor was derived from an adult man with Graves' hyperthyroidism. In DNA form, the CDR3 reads TGTGCCAGCAGTGCCGTTCCGGCCAATGAAAAACTGTTTTTT. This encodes CASSAVPANEKLFF.